Below, one TCR beta chain is given with its context. In the authors' workflow: Quantification of nucleated cells was approximated via reference gene primer amplification. Repertoires were generated with immunoSEQ multiplex PCR, while TCRdb's copy carries only in-frame clones and drops some. The DNA gave D and trimming, while V, J and clone size come from that table. The sample yields tens of thousands of clones, approximately 86% seen once. This sample was included in a study of blood T cell repertoires in COVID-19. Turning to the study itself: The United States, Italy and Spain provided the acute and convalescent COVID-19 samples. The cDNA or gDNA used as material had been derived from T cells, B-cell-depleted T cells, or PBMCs.

The CDR3 extends over 15 amino acids. Trimming shortened V by 0 bases and J by 7 bases, and 11 bases separated the two germline ends. Germline loops: CDR1 SGHDT, CDR2 YYEEEE. The clonotype was recovered from a woman aged 80 or over with acute or convalescent COVID-19. Sequenced input: peripheral blood. J is TRBJ1-6 and V is TRBV5-6; TRBD1 might be the D (6 bases). CDR3 in amino acids: CASSLAGVQNSPLHF. The CDR3 DNA follows: TGTGCCAGCAGCTTGGCAGGGGTTCAAAATTCACCCCTCCACTTT.